These 15 T cell receptor beta chains share one sample of origin, sequenced in a study of prognosis after radiotherapy for stage I lung cancer (dated by TCRdb to 2020 to 2023). The reads were generated on an Illumina HiSeq 3000. Two rounds of multiplex PCR were performed to amplify the TCR beta CDR3 region from genomic DNA. In the first PCR round, primers specific to each TRBV and TRBJ gene were used, and the primer sequences were filed in Chinese patent CN105087789A. The public reads were reprocessed in TCRdb via fastp at Q25 and MiXCR, keeping in-frame beta chains. Each CDR3 protein gets just one entry, which takes the most common genes and DNA from the rows behind it. The sample profile shows fewer than 30,000 distinct CDR3 sequences; 30% of them were found once. The ten largest clones take up roughly a third of the sample. The specimen comprised PBMCs, sampled before or after stereotactic body radiation therapy (not recorded which). These receptors were obtained from a donor over 45 with non-small cell lung cancer.

As concerns this clonotype: A far larger clone lies a single base away; this is likely a read error. The rearrangement links TRBV7-9 to TRBJ2-1; 12 positions agree with TRBD2. CDR3 length: 14 amino acids. V trimming: 5 bases; J trimming: 10 bases; junction bases outside the gene matches: 6. CDR1 SEHNR and CDR2 FQNEAQ come from the germline V gene (reference sequence). The CDR3 loop reads CASSRLAGELEQFF. In DNA, the CDR3 is TGTGCCAGCAGCAGACTAGCGGGGGAGCTGGAGCAGTTCTTC.

This clonotype was detected ten times or more. The chain is built from TRBV6-5 and TRBJ2-2; 9 bases are shared with TRBD1. The V gene's germline CDR1 is MNHEY and CDR2 SVGAGI. The CDR3 totals 14 residues. With 4 bases clipped from V and 6 bases from J, the junction kept 3 bases outside the gene matches. The CDR3 DNA is TGTGCCAGCAGTTTGACAGGGGGATCCGGGGAGCTGTTTTTT. Its translation: CASSLTGGSGELFF.

This clonotype occurred a few times. The V gene is TRBV25-1, the J gene TRBJ1-1; no firm D call. CDR3 size: 13 residues. Germline values: CDR1 MGHDK, CDR2 SYGVNS. V lost 5 bases to trimming and J lost 7 bases, with 14 bases between them. DNA of the CDR3: TGTGCCAGCAGTCCAAGGGTGTACGGTGAAGCTTTCTTT. The encoded protein is CASSPRVYGEAFF.

The gene calls are TRBV13 and TRBJ1-3; D is uncertain. Germline V CDR1 and CDR2: PRHDT, FYEKMQ (reference sequence). CDR3 size: 15 residues. V lost 2 bases and J lost 0, with 8 bases in between. In DNA form, the CDR3 reads TGTGCCAGCAGCTTAATGGGGAGCTCTGGAAACACCATATATTTT. Amino acids: CASSLMGSSGNTIYF.

This clonotype was seen only a few times. This may be a read error, as it is one base from a much larger clone. This chain links TRBV6-2 or TRBV6-3 with TRBJ1-2; no firm D call. Germline assignment: CDR1 MNHEY and CDR2 SVGEGT. The V end was cut by 7 bases, the J end by 1 base, with 13 bases between. The CDR3 is 14 amino acids. CDR3 in DNA: TGTGCCAGCATCAAAGGGAGCTTTAACTATGGCTACACCTTC. The encoded protein is CASIKGSFNYGYTF.

In this sample, this clonotype turned up many times. The J gene is TRBJ2-5, the V gene TRBV20-1; 11 nucleotides agree with TRBD1. Germline values: CDR1 DFQATT, CDR2 SNEGSKA (reference sequence). The CDR3 is made up of 15 amino acids. Trimming cost V 6 bases and J 1 base; bases outside gene matches: 7. CDR3 sequence reads: CSARGQGAFQETQYF. CDR3 DNA sequence: TGCAGTGCCCGAGGACAGGGGGCCTTCCAAGAGACCCAGTACTTC.

At least ten counts were recorded for this clonotype. The rearrangement uses TRBV20-1 and TRBJ1-5; D gene ambiguous. Germline V gene sequence: CDR1 DFQATT, CDR2 SNEGSKA (reference sequence). Trimming shortened V by 2 bases and J by 0 bases, and 17 bases separated the two germline ends. This CDR3 is built from 17 residues. The CDR3 nucleotides are TGCAGTGCTAGATCCTCCTGGGCAGAAAATAGCAATCAGCCCCAGCATTTT. This encodes CSARSSWAENSNQPQHF.

This clonotype was counted at least ten times. The chain links TRBV29-1 to TRBJ1-1; no reliable D call. The ends were cut back, 6 bases at V and 5 bases at J, with 10 bases in the middle. The CDR3 has 11 residues. Germline lookup yields CDR1 SQVTM and CDR2 ANQGSEA. This chain's CDR3 is CSVSRGTEAFF. As DNA, the CDR3 is TGCAGCGTCTCACGGGGAACTGAAGCTTTCTTT.

This clonotype was seen repeatedly, ten times or more. The rearrangement links TRBV2 to TRBJ1-1; D is unresolved. Germline CDR1 SNHLY, CDR2 FYNNEI. Trimming removed 6 bases from V and 3 bases from J, with 11 bases in between. This CDR3 is 13 amino acids long. This chain's CDR3 is CASRPNQDTEAFF. CDR3 bases: TGTGCCAGCAGACCGAATCAGGACACTGAAGCTTTCTTT.

This clonotype is medium-sized by share. The rearrangement joins TRBV20-1 to TRBJ2-1, with TRBD2 matching over 8 bases. The CDR3 consists of 16 residues. Germline V gene data show CDR1 as DFQATT and CDR2 as SNEGSKA (reference sequence). Germline trimming cut 3 bases from V and 0 bases from J; bases unmatched to any gene: 7. The CDR3 DNA sequence: TGCAGTGCTAGTACCGAGCGGGGGCGCTCCTACAATGAGCAGTTCTTC. It encodes CSASTERGRSYNEQFF.

In its sample, this clonotype was seen many times. The chain joins TRBV12-3 or TRBV12-4 to TRBJ2-3, with 14 bases matching TRBD2. The CDR3 runs to 16 residues. V gave up 5 bases and J gave up 1 base; unmatched junction bases: 2. This CDR3 reads CASSRTSGRRTDTQYF. CDR3 DNA sequence: TGTGCCAGCAGTCGGACTAGCGGGAGGCGCACAGATACGCAGTATTTT.

As to this clonotype: A far larger clone lies a single base away; this is likely a read error. The V call is TRBV5-1, the J call TRBJ2-7; TRBD1 matches 7 bases. Germline V gives CDR1 SGHRS, CDR2 YFSETQ. The junction had 12 bases not matched to a gene; V was cut back by 8 bases and J by 7 bases. The CDR3 is made up of 13 amino acids. Here the CDR3 DNA reads TGCGCCAGTAACCAGGGGGATAACAATGAGCAGTACTTC. This sequence encodes CASNQGDNNEQYF. Supplemented by reference TRBV5-1 and TRBJ2-7, the full variable domain reads KAGVTQTPRYLIKTRGQQVTLSCSPISGHRSVSWYQQTPGQGLQFLFEYFSETQRNKGNFPGRFSGRQFSNSRSEMNVSTLELGDSALYLCASNQGDNNEQYFGPGTRLTVT.

In this sample, this clonotype turned up many times. The chain has TRBV29-1 and TRBJ1-4, with no clear D. CDR1 SQVTM and CDR2 ANQGSEA come from the germline V gene. The V and J ends lost 6 bases and 8 bases respectively, with 10 bases between them. There are 11 residues in the CDR3. The CDR3 protein is CSVRVGEKLFF. CDR3 DNA sequence: TGCAGCGTCAGAGTGGGGGAAAAACTGTTTTTT.

CDR3 loop: CASSPGPGPQRHTEAFF. For the CDR3, the DNA is TGTGCCAGCAGCCCGGGTCCGGGGCCCCAGCGTCACACTGAAGCTTTCTTT. The chain employs TRBV3-1 and TRBJ1-1, with TRBD1 as a possible D gene (5 bases). The CDR3 is 17 amino acids. CDR1 and CDR2 (germline): LGHDT, YNNKEL (reference sequence). V was clipped by 4 bases and J by 3 bases, with 21 bases between them.

This clonotype was observed many times. The gene calls are TRBV6-1 and TRBJ2-2; 8 positions agree with TRBD2. Germline CDR1 reads MNHNS; CDR2 reads SASEGT. Unmatched junction bases numbered 4, after V lost 8 bases and J lost 2 bases. CDR3 length: 14 residues. The CDR3: CASSLAGNTGELFF. In DNA form, the CDR3 reads TGTGCCAGCTCCCTAGCGGGCAACACCGGGGAGCTGTTTTTT.